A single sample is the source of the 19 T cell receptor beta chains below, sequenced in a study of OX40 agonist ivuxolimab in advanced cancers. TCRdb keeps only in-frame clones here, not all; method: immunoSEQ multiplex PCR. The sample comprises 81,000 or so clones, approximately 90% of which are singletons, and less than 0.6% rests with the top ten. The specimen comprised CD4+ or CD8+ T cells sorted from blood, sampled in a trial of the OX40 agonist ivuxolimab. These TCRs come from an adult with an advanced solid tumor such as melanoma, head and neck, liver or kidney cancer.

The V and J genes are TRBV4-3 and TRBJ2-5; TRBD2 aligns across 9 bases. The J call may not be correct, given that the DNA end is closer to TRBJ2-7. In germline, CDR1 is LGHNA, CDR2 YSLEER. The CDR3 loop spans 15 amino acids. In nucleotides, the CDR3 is TGCGCCAGCAGCCCCCTGGCTAGCGGGGAGTACGAGCAGTACTTC. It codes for CASSPLASGEYEQYF.

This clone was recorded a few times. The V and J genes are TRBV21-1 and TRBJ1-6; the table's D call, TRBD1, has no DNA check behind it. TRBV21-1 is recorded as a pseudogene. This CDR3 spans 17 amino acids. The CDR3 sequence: CASSKQSRGTGNSPLHF. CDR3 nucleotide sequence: TGTGCCAGCAGCAAGCAATCAAGAGGGACAGGGAATTCACCCCTCCACTTT.

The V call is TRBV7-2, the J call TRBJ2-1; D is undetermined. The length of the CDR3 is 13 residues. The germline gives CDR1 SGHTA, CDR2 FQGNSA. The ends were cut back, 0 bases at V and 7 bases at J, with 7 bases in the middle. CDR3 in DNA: TGTGCCAGCAGCTTAGCGGTGCGTAATGAGCAGTTCTTC. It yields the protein CASSLAVRNEQFF.

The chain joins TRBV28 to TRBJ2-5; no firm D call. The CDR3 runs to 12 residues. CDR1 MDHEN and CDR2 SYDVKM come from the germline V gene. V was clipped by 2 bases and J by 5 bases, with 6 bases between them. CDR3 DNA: TGTGCCAGCAGTTTAACTGGGGAGACCCAGTACTTC. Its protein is CASSLTGETQYF.

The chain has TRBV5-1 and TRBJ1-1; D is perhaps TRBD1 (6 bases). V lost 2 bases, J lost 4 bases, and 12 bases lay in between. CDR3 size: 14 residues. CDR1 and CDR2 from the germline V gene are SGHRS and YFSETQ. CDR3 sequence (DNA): TGCGCCAGCAGCTTCCGAGGGGGAAGCACTGAAGCTTTCTTT. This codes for CASSFRGGSTEAFF.

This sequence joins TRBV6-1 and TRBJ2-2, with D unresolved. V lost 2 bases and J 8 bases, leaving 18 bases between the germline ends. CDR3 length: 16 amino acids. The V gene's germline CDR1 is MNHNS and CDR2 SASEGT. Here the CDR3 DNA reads TGTGCCAGCAGTGAATTGGAGAGTCGGCTTGGGGGGGAGCTGTTTTTT. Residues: CASSELESRLGGELFF.

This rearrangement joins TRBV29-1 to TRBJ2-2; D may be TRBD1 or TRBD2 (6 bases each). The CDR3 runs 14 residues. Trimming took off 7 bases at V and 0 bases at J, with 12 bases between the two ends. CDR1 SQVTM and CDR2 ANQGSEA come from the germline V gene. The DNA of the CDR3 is TGCAGCGGAGGGGGAGGTCCGAACACCGGGGAGCTGTTTTTT. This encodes CSGGGGPNTGELFF.

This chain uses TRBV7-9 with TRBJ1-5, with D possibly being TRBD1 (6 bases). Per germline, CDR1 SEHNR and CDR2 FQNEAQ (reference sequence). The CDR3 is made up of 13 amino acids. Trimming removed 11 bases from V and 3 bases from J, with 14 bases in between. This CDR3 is CAAQGSPNQPQHF. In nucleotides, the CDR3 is TGTGCCGCCCAGGGGAGCCCCAATCAGCCCCAGCATTTT.

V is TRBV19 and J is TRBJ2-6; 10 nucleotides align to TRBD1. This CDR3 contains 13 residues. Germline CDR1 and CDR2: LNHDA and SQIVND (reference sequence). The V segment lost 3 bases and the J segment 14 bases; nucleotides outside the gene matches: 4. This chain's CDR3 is CASSMGQGFLLTF. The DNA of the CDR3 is TGTGCCAGTAGTATGGGACAGGGGTTCCTCCTGACTTTC.

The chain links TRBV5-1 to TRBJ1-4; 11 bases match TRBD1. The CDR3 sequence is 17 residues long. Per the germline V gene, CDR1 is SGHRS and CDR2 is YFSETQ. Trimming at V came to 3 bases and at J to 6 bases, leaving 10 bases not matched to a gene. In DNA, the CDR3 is TGCGCCAGCAGCTCGTCGGGACAGGGGGACTTCTATGAAAAACTGTTTTTT. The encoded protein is CASSSSGQGDFYEKLFF.

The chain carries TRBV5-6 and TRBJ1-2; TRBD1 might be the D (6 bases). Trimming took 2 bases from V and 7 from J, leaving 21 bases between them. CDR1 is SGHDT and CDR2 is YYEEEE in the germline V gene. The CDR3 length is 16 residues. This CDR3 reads CASSFTGTRGSGGYTF. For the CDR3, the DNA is TGTGCCAGCAGCTTTACCGGGACAAGGGGTTCTGGTGGCTACACCTTC.

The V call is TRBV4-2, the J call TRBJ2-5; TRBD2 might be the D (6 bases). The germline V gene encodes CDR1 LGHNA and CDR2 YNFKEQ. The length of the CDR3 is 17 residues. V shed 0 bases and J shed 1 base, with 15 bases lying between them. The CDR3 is CASSQDGVGGPQETQYF. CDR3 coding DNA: TGTGCCAGCAGCCAAGATGGAGTGGGGGGTCCCCAAGAGACCCAGTACTTC.

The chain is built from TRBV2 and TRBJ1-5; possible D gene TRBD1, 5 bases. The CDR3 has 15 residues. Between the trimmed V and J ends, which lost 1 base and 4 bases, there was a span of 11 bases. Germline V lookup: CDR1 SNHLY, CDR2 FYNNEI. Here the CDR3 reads CASSEGWRGNQPQHF. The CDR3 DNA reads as TGTGCCAGCAGTGAAGGTTGGAGGGGTAATCAGCCCCAGCATTTT.

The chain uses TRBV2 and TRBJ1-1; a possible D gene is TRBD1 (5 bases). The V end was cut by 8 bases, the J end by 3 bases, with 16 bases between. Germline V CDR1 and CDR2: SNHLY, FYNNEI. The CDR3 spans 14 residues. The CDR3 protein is CASFRDRSDTEAFF. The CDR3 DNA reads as TGTGCCAGCTTCCGGGACCGGTCGGACACTGAAGCTTTCTTT. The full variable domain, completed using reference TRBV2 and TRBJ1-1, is EPEVTQTPSHQVTQMGQEVILRCVPISNHLYFYWYRQILGQKVEFLVSFYNNEISEKSEIFDDQFSVERPDGSNFTLKIRSTKLEDSAMYFCASFRDRSDTEAFFGQGTRLTVV.

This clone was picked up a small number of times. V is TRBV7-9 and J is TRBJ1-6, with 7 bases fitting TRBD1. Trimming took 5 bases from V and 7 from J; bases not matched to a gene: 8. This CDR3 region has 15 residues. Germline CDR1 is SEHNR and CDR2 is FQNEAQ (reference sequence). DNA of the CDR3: TGTGCCAGCAGCCCACGACGGGACAGAAATTCACCCCTCCACTTT. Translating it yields CASSPRRDRNSPLHF.

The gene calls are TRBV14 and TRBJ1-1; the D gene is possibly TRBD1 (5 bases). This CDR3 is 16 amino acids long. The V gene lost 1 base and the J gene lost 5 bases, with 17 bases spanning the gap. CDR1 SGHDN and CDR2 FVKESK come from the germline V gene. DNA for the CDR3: TGTGCCAGCAGCCAAGGTCGGCTGGTACGGGGGACTGAAGCTTTCTTT. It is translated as CASSQGRLVRGTEAFF.

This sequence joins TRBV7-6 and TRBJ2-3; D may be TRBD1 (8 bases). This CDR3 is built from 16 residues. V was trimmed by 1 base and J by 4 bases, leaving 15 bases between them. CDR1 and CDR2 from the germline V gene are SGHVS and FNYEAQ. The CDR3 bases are TGTGCCAGCAGCTTAGTGTTAACAGGGGGGGCAGATACGCAGTATTTT. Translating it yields CASSLVLTGGADTQYF.

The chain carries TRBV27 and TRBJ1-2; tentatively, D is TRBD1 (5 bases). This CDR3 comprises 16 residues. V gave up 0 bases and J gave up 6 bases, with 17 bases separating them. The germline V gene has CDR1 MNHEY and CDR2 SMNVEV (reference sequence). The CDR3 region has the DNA TGTGCCAGCAGTTTATCTGAGGCAGGGAGTCCAGATGGCTACACCTTC. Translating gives CASSLSEAGSPDGYTF.

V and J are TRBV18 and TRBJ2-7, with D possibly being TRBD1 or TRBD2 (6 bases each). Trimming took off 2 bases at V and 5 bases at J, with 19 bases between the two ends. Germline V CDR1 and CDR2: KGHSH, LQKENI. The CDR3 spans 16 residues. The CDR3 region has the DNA TGTGCCAGCTCACCAACGTCACCCCAGGGGAGGAACGAGCAGTACTTC. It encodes CASSPTSPQGRNEQYF.